The TCR beta chain described here comes from a study of blood T cell repertoires in COVID-19. Study summary: The origin of the acute and convalescent COVID-19 samples was the United States, Italy and Spain. PBMCs, B-cell-depleted T cells, or T cells were the source of the cDNA or gDNA that made up the material.

Original analysis: Estimation of nucleated cell counts relied on the amplification of reference gene primers. Assay used: immunoSEQ multiplex PCR; TCRdb lists only in-frame clones, some missing. Clone size and V and J calls were adopted from that table, with D and trimming inferred from the DNA. The table includes roughly 14,000 clones, approximately 83% detected once. Germline V gene lookup returns CDR1 SGDLS and CDR2 YYNGEE. V lost 3 bases and J lost 4, with 14 bases in between. The CDR3 consists of 15 residues. The V call is TRBV9, the J call TRBJ2-1; D perhaps matches TRBD2 (6 bases). The clonotype originates from a human donor in a cohort sampled during active COVID-19. Source material: peripheral blood. The DNA for the CDR3 is TGTGCCAGCAGCGCGGGGGTTGACGCGTACAATGAGCAGTTCTTC. Protein sequence: CASSAGVDAYNEQFF.